The 21 T cell receptor beta chains below were found in one sample sequenced in a study of glioma-infiltrating T cells after dendritic cell vaccination. TCRdb's copy holds only in-frame clones and misses some; the assay was immunoSEQ multiplex PCR. The table records around 90,000 clones, over 75% of them present only once. Time point here: after dendritic cell vaccination, including at tumor progression/relapse. The sample here was blood, taken after dendritic cell vaccination. These receptor sequences come from a human donor with glioblastoma.

V usage is TRBV7-9 and J usage is TRBJ1-4; the match to TRBD1 covers 7 bases. After removal of 5 bases from V and 8 bases from J, the junction contained 5 bases not matched to a gene. Germline values: CDR1 SEHNR, CDR2 FQNEAQ (reference sequence). The CDR3 has 13 residues. The CDR3 loop is CASSGQAGEKLFF. CDR3 bases: TGTGCCAGCAGCGGACAGGCGGGGGAAAAACTGTTTTTT. Using reference TRBV7-9 and TRBJ1-4 for the parts outside the CDR3, the full variable domain is DTGVSQNPRHKITKRGQNVTFRCDPISEHNRLYWYRQTLGQGPEFLTYFQNEAQLEKSRLLSDRFSAERPKGSFSTLEIQRTEQGDSAMYLCASSGQAGEKLFFGSGTQLSVL.

This chain joins TRBV27 and TRBJ2-7; TRBD1 matches at 9 bases. In germline, CDR1 is MNHEY, CDR2 SMNVEV (reference sequence). The CDR3 extends over 14 amino acids. Unmatched junction bases numbered 6, after V lost 6 bases and J lost 3 bases. CDR3 DNA sequence: TGTGCCAGCAGGAGAGGGACAGGGATCTACGAGCAGTACTTC. It translates to CASRRGTGIYEQYF.

This chain links TRBV5-1 with TRBJ1-4; perhaps TRBD1 as D (5 bases). V shed 7 bases and J shed 3 bases, with 10 bases lying between them. The CDR3 is made up of 13 amino acids. Per the germline V gene, CDR1 is SGHRS and CDR2 is YFSETQ. The CDR3 sequence: CASAGQANEKLFF. Here the CDR3 DNA reads TGCGCCAGCGCAGGGCAGGCTAATGAAAAACTGTTTTTT.

CDR3 sequence (DNA): TGTGCCATCAGTCCGGGGGGGCCCTACAATGAGCAGTTCTTC. Translation gives CAISPGGPYNEQFF. V gene TRBV10-3 combines with J gene TRBJ2-1, with 8 bases matching TRBD2. The germline gives CDR1 ENHRY, CDR2 SYGVKD. This CDR3 region has 14 residues. V trimming: 5 bases; J trimming: 2 bases; junction bases outside the gene matches: 2.

The gene calls are TRBV27 and TRBJ1-4; 8 nucleotides line up with TRBD1. CDR3 length: 16 amino acids. CDR1 and CDR2 (germline): MNHEY, SMNVEV (reference sequence). With V trimmed by 5 bases and J by 7 bases, 12 bases remained unmatched. CDR3 in amino acids: CASSGSQGDVGEKLFF. The CDR3 bases are TGTGCCAGCAGTGGCTCACAGGGGGACGTAGGTGAAAAACTGTTTTTT.

J is TRBJ2-2 and V is TRBV18; 8 nucleotides line up with TRBD2. Losses at the gene ends were 9 bases for V and 5 bases for J; bases not matched to a gene: 8. Germline V gene lookup returns CDR1 KGHSH and CDR2 LQKENI. The CDR3 consists of 14 residues. The CDR3 region has the DNA TGTGCCAGTTCGAGCGGGAGCGGTACCGGGGAGCTGTTTTTT. Translation: CASSSGSGTGELFF.

This clone has only one observation. The gene calls are TRBV29-1 and TRBJ1-1; D is undetermined. Germline V gene sequence: CDR1 SQVTM, CDR2 ANQGSEA. The CDR3 sequence is 10 residues long. Trimming took off 5 bases at V and 2 bases at J, with 3 bases between the two ends. The CDR3 bases are TGCAGCGTTTCAAACACTGAAGCTTTCTTT. This gives the protein CSVSNTEAFF.

The rearrangement uses TRBV5-1 and TRBJ1-5; perhaps TRBD1 as D (5 bases). The germline CDR1 and CDR2 sequences are SGHRS and YFSETQ. The CDR3 length is 14 residues. Trimming removed 3 bases at V and 0 bases at J, with 7 bases between. The CDR3 DNA reads as TGCGCCAGCAGCTCAGGGAATAGCAATCAGCCCCAGCATTTT. Its protein product is CASSSGNSNQPQHF.

The table lists this clone with a few counts. The chain joins TRBV2 to TRBJ2-2; D gene ambiguous. Germline values: CDR1 SNHLY, CDR2 FYNNEI. V was cut by 3 bases and J by 2 bases, with 7 bases left in between. CDR3 length: 14 residues. For the CDR3, the DNA is TGTGCCAGCAGTGACAACAGCAACACCGGGGAGCTGTTTTTT. This encodes CASSDNSNTGELFF.

The chain uses TRBV4-2 and TRBJ2-2; no reliable D call. V was clipped by 0 bases and J by 10 bases, with 15 bases between them. Germline values: CDR1 LGHNA, CDR2 YNFKEQ. The CDR3 has 15 amino acids. The CDR3 is CASSQDLLVFAELFF. The CDR3 nucleotides are TGTGCCAGCAGCCAAGATTTGCTAGTGTTCGCGGAGCTGTTTTTT.

The chain uses TRBV19 and TRBJ1-5; possibly TRBD1 for D (5 bases). V lost 5 bases, J lost 7 bases, and 12 bases lay in between. The CDR3 extends over 13 amino acids. Germline CDR1 reads LNHDA; CDR2 reads SQIVND (reference sequence). The CDR3 region is CASSPDWGQPQHF. CDR3 bases: TGTGCCAGTAGTCCCGATTGGGGCCAGCCCCAGCATTTT.

The chain couples TRBV30 to TRBJ2-7, with TRBD2 identical over 11 bases. Germline loops: CDR1 GTSNPN, CDR2 SVGIG (reference sequence). The V and J ends lost 8 bases and 4 bases, in that order; junction bases with no gene match: 13. CDR3 size: 15 residues. The CDR3 DNA sequence: TGTGCCGGAAAATTAGCGGGGGGGAGTTTTTACGAGCAGTACTTC. Protein product: CAGKLAGGSFYEQYF. Using reference TRBV30 and TRBJ2-7 for the parts outside the CDR3, the full variable domain is SQTIHQWPATLVQPVGSPLSLECTVEGTSNPNLYWYRQAAGRGLQLLFYSVGIGQISSEVPQNLSASRPQDRQFILSSKKLLLSDSGFYLCAGKLAGGSFYEQYFGPGTRLTVT.

J is TRBJ2-7 and V is TRBV11-2; the D is unclear. The germline gives CDR1 SGHAT, CDR2 FQNNGV. V shed 1 base and J shed 2 bases, with 12 bases lying between them. The CDR3 is made up of 15 amino acids. This CDR3 is CASSLGGSLAYEQYV. Here the CDR3 DNA reads TGTGCCAGCAGCTTAGGAGGATCTCTGGCCTACGAGCAGTACGTC.

The V call is TRBV30, the J call TRBJ1-5; D may be TRBD1 (5 bases). Trimming left V 2 bases short and J 3 bases short, with 8 bases between. The CDR3 extends over 13 amino acids. Germline assignment: CDR1 GTSNPN and CDR2 SVGIG (reference sequence). The CDR3 here is CAWSTGANQPQHF. The CDR3 DNA reads TGTGCCTGGAGTACTGGGGCCAATCAGCCCCAGCATTTT.

This chain links TRBV7-2 with TRBJ2-7; tentatively, D is TRBD1 (5 bases). This CDR3 region has 13 residues. V lost 3 bases, J lost 4 bases, and 10 bases lay in between. Germline V gives CDR1 SGHTA, CDR2 FQGNSA. The CDR3 nucleotides read TGTGCCAGCAGCTTCTCACCAGGGTACGAGCAGTACGTC. This codes for CASSFSPGYEQYV.

The J gene is TRBJ1-1, the V gene TRBV6-1; D possibly corresponds to TRBD1 (5 bases). Between the trimmed V and J ends, which lost 4 bases and 2 bases, there was a span of 8 bases. CDR3 length equals 13 residues. Germline V gives CDR1 MNHNS, CDR2 SASEGT. CDR3 loop: CASSGQLNTEAFF. CDR3 sequence (DNA): TGTGCCAGCAGTGGACAGCTAAACACTGAAGCTTTCTTT.

CDR3 amino acids: CSVDSGGNTGELFF. The CDR3 region has the DNA TGCAGCGTTGATTCAGGGGGTAACACCGGGGAGCTGTTTTTT. The gene calls are TRBV29-1 and TRBJ2-2; 7 positions match TRBD1. The CDR3 length is 14 residues. V dropped 3 bases and J dropped 2; count of bases not matched to a gene: 3. CDR1 and CDR2 from the germline V gene are SQVTM and ANQGSEA.

J is TRBJ2-7 and V is TRBV19; 7 nucleotides agree with TRBD2. The germline gives CDR1 LNHDA, CDR2 SQIVND (reference sequence). CDR3 size: 17 residues. V trimming: 4 bases; J trimming: 0 bases; junction bases outside the gene matches: 12. The CDR3: CASSNRYGGTSSYEQYF. CDR3 bases: TGTGCCAGTAGTAACCGTTACGGGGGGACGAGCTCCTACGAGCAGTACTTC. The complete variable domain, with remaining parts taken from reference TRBV19 and TRBJ2-7, reads DGGITQSPKYLFRKEGQNVTLSCEQNLNHDAMYWYRQDPGQGLRLIYYSQIVNDFQKGDIAEGYSVSREKKESFPLTVTSAQKNPTAFYLCASSNRYGGTSSYEQYFGPGTRLTVT.

V gene TRBV7-9 combines with J gene TRBJ1-2; 8 nucleotides align to TRBD1. V was pared by 6 bases and J by 7 bases, with 13 bases of the junction left unmatched. This CDR3 contains 15 residues. In germline, CDR1 is SEHNR, CDR2 FQNEAQ (reference sequence). CDR3 bases: TGTGCCAGCAGACAGGGGGTCTTCGGTCTAGGTGGCTACACCTTC. Amino acid sequence: CASRQGVFGLGGYTF.

The CDR3 coding sequence is TGTGCCAGTAGTATCCCCGGGACAGGGGGAAAGCGGTTCTTC. Amino acids: CASSIPGTGGKRFF. The genes are TRBV19 and TRBJ2-1; 11 bases are a match to TRBD1. V shed 3 bases and J 15 bases; nucleotides not matched to a gene: 10. CDR1 is LNHDA and CDR2 is SQIVND in the germline V gene (reference sequence). The CDR3 covers 14 residues.

J is TRBJ1-2 and V is TRBV5-1; 7 bases are a match to TRBD1. Germline V gene lookup returns CDR1 SGHRS and CDR2 YFSETQ. The CDR3 has 15 amino acids. J lost 6 bases, V lost 6 bases, and 14 bases had no gene match. CDR3 protein: CASNTRSTGLNGYTF. DNA for the CDR3: TGCGCCAGCAATACCCGTTCGACAGGGCTGAATGGCTACACCTTC.